This passage covers 5 T cell receptor beta chains from one sample sequenced in a study of T cells in Graves' hyperthyroidism and ophthalmopathy. Amplified regions were TCR beta CDR3 sequences from RNA transcripts. The HTBI primer set drove a first-round RT-PCR of the TCR CDR3. TCRdb reanalysed the multiplex PCR reads using MiXCR and keeps one entry per CDR3 protein. The top ten clones hold over 7.5% of a sample with 700,000 or so distinct CDR3 sequences, less than 20% of them seen once. The sample comprised blood. The receptors shown here come from a man between 18 and 29 years old with Graves' hyperthyroidism.

Ten or more counts support this clonotype. The J gene is TRBJ2-7, the V gene TRBV7-9; D gene unclear. The germline gives CDR1 SEHNR, CDR2 FQNEAQ (reference sequence). V was clipped by 3 bases and J by 5 bases, with 14 bases between them. The CDR3 length is 14 residues. CDR3 residues: CASSFPRPENEQYF. CDR3 bases: TGTGCCAGCAGCTTCCCAAGACCCGAGAACGAGCAGTACTTC.

This clonotype was detected only a few times. V gene TRBV19 combines with J gene TRBJ1-2, with TRBD1 matching 8 bases. After removal of 3 bases from V and 3 bases from J, the junction contained 6 bases not matched to a gene. The CDR3 length is 15 residues. Germline V gene sequence: CDR1 LNHDA, CDR2 SQIVND (reference sequence). CDR3 sequence (DNA): TGTGCCAGTAGTATCCGCGCAGGGGGCGACTATGGCTACACCTTC. As protein: CASSIRAGGDYGYTF.

This clonotype was recorded at least ten times. The chain joins TRBV20-1 to TRBJ2-1, with 11 positions matching TRBD2. Germline CDR1 is DFQATT and CDR2 is SNEGSKA (reference sequence). This CDR3 is built from 14 residues. The V segment lost 5 bases and the J segment 8 bases; nucleotides outside the gene matches: 8. CDR3 DNA: TGCAGTGCTCCTTTAGCGGGAGGGCTCGATGAGCAGTTCTTC. It encodes CSAPLAGGLDEQFF.

This clonotype was counted at least ten times. The chain joins TRBV10-3 to TRBJ2-5; 14 positions agree with TRBD2. The CDR3 is 15 residues long. The junction had 0 bases not matched to a gene; V was cut back by 4 bases and J by 2 bases. The germline CDR1 and CDR2 sequences are ENHRY and SYGVKD. CDR3 nucleotide sequence: TGTGCCATCAGTGGGACTAGCGGGAGGCAAGAGACCCAGTACTTC. Protein product: CAISGTSGRQETQYF.

The chain recombines TRBV12-3 or TRBV12-4 with TRBJ2-7; 9 bases fit TRBD1. Unmatched junction bases numbered 13, after V lost 1 base and J lost 3 bases. The CDR3 loop spans 18 amino acids. The CDR3 protein is CASSLVTHGTGYFYEQYF. The CDR3 bases are TGTGCCAGCAGTTTAGTTACGCACGGGACAGGGTACTTCTACGAGCAGTACTTC.